The clone carrying this T cell receptor beta chain was seen many times. Researchers amplified the TCR beta CDR3 regions from RNA transcripts. The primer set for the first-round RT-PCR of the TCR CDR3 was HTBI. TCRdb fed the multiplex PCR reads into MiXCR, producing one record per CDR3 protein. The sample includes around 500,000 distinct CDR3 sequences, about 14% of them seen just once. This entry is derived from a study of T cells in Graves' hyperthyroidism and ophthalmopathy. Study-level background: Peripheral blood specimens were obtained at initial diagnosis, prior to any treatment.

The CDR3 runs 15 residues. Germline V CDR1 and CDR2: DFQATT, SNEGSKA (reference sequence). V lost 2 bases to trimming and J lost 0 bases, with 8 bases between them. Reasons for excluding patients were uncontrolled infection, other autoimmune disease, pregnancy or lactation. The sequence was collected from a woman between 35 and 50 years old with Graves' hyperthyroidism. The gene calls are TRBV20-1 and TRBJ1-6, with D tentatively TRBD1 (5 bases). Sequencing used blood. The CDR3 reads CSARQGSSYNSPLHF. CDR3 bases: TGCAGTGCTAGACAGGGAAGCTCCTATAATTCACCCCTCCACTTT.